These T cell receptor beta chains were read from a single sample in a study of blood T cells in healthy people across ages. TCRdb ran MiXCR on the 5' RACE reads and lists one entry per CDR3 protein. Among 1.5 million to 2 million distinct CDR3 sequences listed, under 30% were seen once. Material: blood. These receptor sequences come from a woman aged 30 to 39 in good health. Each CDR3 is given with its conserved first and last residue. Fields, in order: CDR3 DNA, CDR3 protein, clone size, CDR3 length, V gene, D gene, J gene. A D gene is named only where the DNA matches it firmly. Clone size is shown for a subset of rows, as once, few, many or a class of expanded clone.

TGTGCCAGTAGTCAATCAACGGGTGAAAAACTGTTTTTT	CASSQSTGEKLFF	few	13	TRBV19	NA	TRBJ1-4
TGTGCCAGCAGCCAAACGCCGGGGACAGCACAAGAGACCCAGTACTTC	CASSQTPGTAQETQYF	few	16	TRBV7-2	TRBD1	TRBJ2-5
TGTGCCAGCAGCCAGACGGGGTATGGCTACACCTTC	CASSQTGYGYTF	many	12	TRBV2	NA	TRBJ1-2
TGTGCCACCACGGGGACAGGGGTCTATGGCTACACCTTC	CATTGTGVYGYTF	NA	13	TRBV10-3	TRBD1	TRBJ1-2
TGTGCCAGCATCGCGGGGGCCCCCTACAATGAGCAGTTCTTC	CASIAGAPYNEQFF	NA	14	TRBV27	NA	TRBJ2-1
TGTGCCAGCAGCCGCTCTAGGGGTAATCAGCCCCAGCATTTT	CASSRSRGNQPQHF	few	14	TRBV6-5	NA	TRBJ1-5
TGTGCCAGCGGGGCCGTGGCAGGCGGTGAGCAGTTCTTC	CASGAVAGGEQFF	few	13	TRBV28	NA	TRBJ2-1
TGTGCCAGCGGAGCCCGGGCGCGGGGAGATACGCAGTATTTT	CASGARARGDTQYF	NA	14	TRBV5-6	NA	TRBJ2-3
TGTGCCACCTCGAGGAAGGGTAAGGATCAGCCCCAGCATTTT	CATSRKGKDQPQHF	NA	14	TRBV15	NA	TRBJ1-5
TGCAGTGCTAGACCCCCCGGGGTTTCCTACGAGCAGTACTTC	CSARPPGVSYEQYF	NA	14	TRBV20-1	NA	TRBJ2-7
TGTGCCATCAGTGAGGAGTATGGAGAGCAGTTCTTC	CAISEEYGEQFF	NA	12	TRBV10-3	NA	TRBJ2-1
TGTGCCAGCAGTCCGCTCGCCGGGACAAGGTATTACGAGCAGTACTTC	CASSPLAGTRYYEQYF	NA	16	TRBV6-5	NA	TRBJ2-7
TGCAGTGCAACCACAGGGGCCACTAATCAGCCCCAGCATTTT	CSATTGATNQPQHF	few	14	TRBV20-1	TRBD1	TRBJ1-5
TGCGCCAGCAGCCAAACCGGGACTAGCGGGACTCAAGAGACCCAGTACTTC	CASSQTGTSGTQETQYF	many	17	TRBV4-1	TRBD2	TRBJ2-5
TGTGCCAGCAGCGTAGGCGCCGGGGCGCAGTACTTC	CASSVGAGAQYF	many	12	TRBV9	NA	TRBJ2-7
TGTGCCGCCAGCGCCCACGGGGGCGGGGGAAATGAGCAGTTCTTC	CAASAHGGGGNEQFF	NA	15	TRBV15	NA	TRBJ2-1
TGTGCCAGCAATCACACAGGGGACGAAGCTTTCTTT	CASNHTGDEAFF	NA	12	TRBV6-1	TRBD1	TRBJ1-1
TGCAGTGCTAGGGACAGGGGGCTCAGTCAGCCCCAGCATTTT	CSARDRGLSQPQHF	NA	14	TRBV20-1	TRBD1	TRBJ1-5
TGTGCCAGCAGCTTAGCGGCCAGGGGTGGCCAAGAGACCCAGTACTTC	CASSLAARGGQETQYF	NA	16	TRBV7-6	NA	TRBJ2-5
TGCGCCAGCACCGATGGACAGGTCAACGAGCAGTACTTC	CASTDGQVNEQYF	many	13	TRBV10-1	TRBD1	TRBJ2-7
TGTGCCAGCACGCCGGACTCACCTAATGAGCAGGTCTTC	CASTPDSPNEQVF	NA	13	TRBV6-2/TRBV6-3	NA	TRBJ2-1
TGTGCCAGCAGTGAAGCGCGGGTCAGTTTCTCCTATAATTCACCCCTCCACTTT	CASSEARVSFSYNSPLHF	NA	18	TRBV6-1	NA	TRBJ1-6
TGCGCCAGCAGCGATTACAGCGGGGCACCCACTGAAGCTTTCTTT	CASSDYSGAPTEAFF	few	15	TRBV5-1	NA	TRBJ1-1
TGTGCCAGCAGTCAAACATGGGGGAGGATGGACAATGAGCAGTTCTTC	CASSQTWGRMDNEQFF	many	16	TRBV7-9	NA	TRBJ2-1
TGTGCCAGCAGTTTAACACCCTCGGGAGATACGCAGTATTTT	CASSLTPSGDTQYF	many	14	TRBV12-3/TRBV12-4	NA	TRBJ2-3
TGTGCCAGCACCTTGACAGGGTACAGGACTGAAGCTTTCTTT	CASTLTGYRTEAFF	NA	14	TRBV12-3/TRBV12-4	TRBD1	TRBJ1-1
TGTGCCAGCAGCCCCGGGGGTTCCGAAAAACTGTTTTTT	CASSPGGSEKLFF	NA	13	TRBV7-2	NA	TRBJ1-4
TGCGCCAGCAAACCGGGGGGCTATAGCAATCAGCCCCAGCATTTT	CASKPGGYSNQPQHF	few	15	TRBV5-1	NA	TRBJ1-5
TGCAGTGCTAGAGAAGTACAGGGCTTCAAGGGGGTGGACGAGCAGTACTTC	CSAREVQGFKGVDEQYF	few	17	TRBV20-1	NA	TRBJ2-7
TGTGCCAGCAGAGGAGGAGCGGTACCTAACGAGCAGTACTTC	CASRGGAVPNEQYF	NA	14	TRBV7-2	NA	TRBJ2-7
TGTGCCAGCAGTTTGACAGGAAAATCCTACGAGCAGTACTTC	CASSLTGKSYEQYF	NA	14	TRBV12-3/TRBV12-4	NA	TRBJ2-7
TGTGCCAGCAGCTTACCGGGGCTGATGCCCCAGTACTTC	CASSLPGLMPQYF	many	13	TRBV7-6	NA	TRBJ2-5
TGTGCCAGCAGCTCAGACGTACGGGGCGGGACGCAGTATTTT	CASSSDVRGGTQYF	few	14	TRBV7-2	NA	TRBJ2-3
TGTGCCAGCAGCCAAGATTGGGGTCTGAGTGAGCAGTTCTTC	CASSQDWGLSEQFF	NA	14	TRBV3-1	NA	TRBJ2-1
TGTGCCAGCAGTGAAGGTTCCGCGGCAGGGAATCAGCCCCAGCATTTT	CASSEGSAAGNQPQHF	few	16	TRBV2	NA	TRBJ1-5
TGCAGCGTTGAAGATCTAACTGAATATTACGAGCAGTACTTC	CSVEDLTEYYEQYF	many	14	TRBV29-1	NA	TRBJ2-7
TGCGCCAGCAGCTTTCTGGACAGCCAAGAGACCCAGTACTTC	CASSFLDSQETQYF	many	14	TRBV5-1	NA	TRBJ2-5
TGTGCCAGCAGTAGAGCTACCGGGACAGGATGGAACAGTCGAAAACTGTTTTTT	CASSRATGTGWNSRKLFF	NA	18	TRBV12-3/TRBV12-4	TRBD1	TRBJ1-4
TGTGCCAGCAGCGGCGGGACAGGAGGGGAAGAGACCCAGTACTTC	CASSGGTGGEETQYF	many	15	TRBV13	TRBD1	TRBJ2-5
TGTGCCAGCAGTTTAAGACCACTCCATACCGCCCAGCATTTT	CASSLRPLHTAQHF	few	14	TRBV27	NA	TRBJ1-5
TGTGCCAGCAGCTTCGCAGTGGTGGTTGGTGAGACCCAGTACTTC	CASSFAVVVGETQYF	few	15	TRBV7-8	NA	TRBJ2-5
TGTGCCAGCAGGTTCAGCGGGGGGAGGGGAAATGAGCAGTTCTTC	CASRFSGGRGNEQFF	few	15	TRBV6-5	TRBD2	TRBJ2-1
TGCAGCGTTGGTTCTAGCCTCTCCTACGAGCAGTACTTC	CSVGSSLSYEQYF	many	13	TRBV29-1	NA	TRBJ2-7
TGCAGTGGTCCCGTAAATAACCATGGCTACACCTTC	CSGPVNNHGYTF	NA	12	TRBV29-1	NA	TRBJ1-2
TGCGCCAGCAGCCAAGACCACAGGTCCCCCCAGCCCCAGCATTTT	CASSQDHRSPQPQHF	NA	15	TRBV4-1	NA	TRBJ1-5
TGTGCCAGCAGTTACTCGCCGCCCGATTCCTACGAGCAGTACTTC	CASSYSPPDSYEQYF	few	15	TRBV6-6	NA	TRBJ2-7
TGTGCCAGCGGCTTACGGGGAGCGGATCCTTACAATGAGCAGTTCTTC	CASGLRGADPYNEQFF	NA	16	TRBV7-3	NA	TRBJ2-1